What follows are 20 T cell receptor beta chains derived from one specimen sequenced in a study of cytomegalovirus exposure and HLA in healthy donors. It was with 60 Vbeta and 13 Jbeta primers that the PCR ran. TCRdb's table, derived via immunoSEQ multiplex PCR, lists solely in-frame clones and lacks some. Of 50,000 to 65,000 clones in the sample, less than 85% were seen once. Sample: PBMCs. The receptors here all came from a woman in her thirties in good health and CMV-seronegative.

This clone was counted between two and nine times. V gene TRBV18 combines with J gene TRBJ2-1; D might be TRBD2 (6 bases). V was shortened by 2 bases and J by 3 bases, with 11 bases between the two germline ends. The CDR3 covers 15 residues. CDR1 and CDR2 from the germline V gene are KGHSH and LQKENI. CDR3 sequence (DNA): TGTGCCAGCTCACCAGGGGTTAGCGGCTACAATGAGCAGTTCTTC. Translating gives CASSPGVSGYNEQFF. Full variable domain (remainder filled in from reference TRBV18 and TRBJ2-1): NAGVMQNPRHLVRRRGQEARLRCSPMKGHSHVYWYRQLPEEGLKFMVYLQKENIIDESGMPKERFSAEFPKEGPSILRIQQVVRGDSAAYFCASSPGVSGYNEQFFGPGTRLTVL.

The chain joins TRBV9 to TRBJ2-2; 12 bases match TRBD2. CDR3 length: 15 amino acids. J was trimmed by 9 bases and V by 3 bases; bases with no gene match: 6. The germline V gene has CDR1 SGDLS and CDR2 YYNGEE. The CDR3 bases are TGTGCCAGCAGCGAGCGACTAGCGGGAGCCCGGGAGCTGTTTTTT. It yields the protein CASSERLAGARELFF.

The chain employs TRBV29-1 and TRBJ2-2; 8 bases are shared with TRBD2. CDR1 is SQVTM, CDR2 ANQGSEA, per germline. Losses at the gene ends were 6 bases for V and 3 bases for J; bases not matched to a gene: 15. This CDR3 is built from 17 residues. CDR3 DNA sequence: TGCAGCGTAGAACTAGCGGCCCTCGGCGGGGACACCGGGGAGCTGTTTTTT. Amino acids: CSVELAALGGDTGELFF.

V is TRBV6-6 and J is TRBJ1-2; 7 bases agree with TRBD1. CDR1 and CDR2 (germline): MNHNY, SVGAGI (reference sequence). This CDR3 has 13 residues. The J segment lost 4 bases and the V segment lost 7 bases, leaving 6 bases of the junction unmatched. The CDR3 is CASIQDRAYGYTF. In DNA form, the CDR3 reads TGTGCCAGCATTCAAGACAGGGCCTATGGCTACACCTTC.

This chain connects TRBV21-1 to TRBJ2-7; TRBD1, the D gene given by the table, was not confirmed from the DNA. TRBV21-1 counts as a pseudogene. The CDR3 has 17 residues. CDR3 region: CASSKKNPGQGACEQYV. Written as DNA, the CDR3 is TGTGCCAGCAGCAAAAAAAACCCCGGACAGGGGGCCTGCGAGCAGTACGTC.

This clone showed up just once. V is TRBV20-1 and J is TRBJ2-5; perhaps TRBD2 as D (6 bases). The CDR3 consists of 11 residues. Trimming pared 4 bases from V and 4 bases from J, leaving 7 bases between. CDR1 is DFQATT, CDR2 SNEGSKA, per germline (reference sequence). CDR3 amino acids: CSANGRETQYF. The DNA for the CDR3 is TGCAGTGCTAACGGGAGAGAGACCCAGTACTTC.

A few counts support this clone. The chain uses TRBV4-3 and TRBJ2-1, with 13 positions matching TRBD2. The length of the CDR3 is 16 residues. J lost 10 bases, V lost 0 bases, and 6 bases had no gene match. CDR1 LGHNA and CDR2 YSLEER come from the germline V gene. CDR3 nucleotide sequence: TGCGCCAGCAGCCAAGATCGGAGACTAGCGGGGGGAGAGCAGTTCTTC. The encoded protein is CASSQDRRLAGGEQFF.

The DNA of the CDR3 is TGTGCCAGCACGTCACTGCTAGACAATGAGCAGTTCTTC. Residues: CASTSLLDNEQFF. This rearrangement joins TRBV6-5 to TRBJ2-1, with D unresolved. Germline V gene sequence: CDR1 MNHEY, CDR2 SVGAGI. The CDR3 extends over 13 amino acids. V shed 7 bases and J shed 5 bases, with 12 bases lying between them.

This chain connects TRBV28 to TRBJ2-3; D possibly corresponds to TRBD1 (6 bases). This CDR3 has 14 residues. Looked up from germline, CDR1 is MDHEN and CDR2 is SYDVKM. Between the trimmed V and J ends, which lost 5 bases and 4 bases, there was a span of 13 bases. The CDR3 region is CASSIQGQSDTQYF. CDR3 sequence (DNA): TGTGCCAGCAGTATTCAGGGACAATCAGATACGCAGTATTTT.

J is TRBJ2-3 and V is TRBV2; 8 bases are a match to TRBD1. Trimming took 7 bases from V and 0 from J; bases not matched to a gene: 15. The CDR3 length is 18 residues. Germline V CDR1 and CDR2: SNHLY, FYNNEI. The CDR3 DNA reads TGTGCCAGCACCCCCTGGGGGTGGACAGGGACGAGCACAGATACGCAGTATTTT. Amino acids: CASTPWGWTGTSTDTQYF.

The chain has TRBV6-5 and TRBJ2-1; 8 positions match TRBD2. The CDR3 extends over 15 amino acids. CDR1 and CDR2 from the germline V gene are MNHEY and SVGAGI. The trim removed 5 bases at V and 6 bases at J, leaving 9 bases unmatched. The DNA for the CDR3 is TGTGCCAGCAGTCCCCTGGCGGGAGGCCTCAATGAGCAGTTCTTC. It yields the protein CASSPLAGGLNEQFF.

This clone was seen a handful of times. J is TRBJ1-1 and V is TRBV6-1; D possibly corresponds to TRBD1 (5 bases). The germline V gene has CDR1 MNHNS and CDR2 SASEGT. The CDR3 length is 11 residues. V was pared by 6 bases and J by 10 bases, with 12 bases between. CDR3 DNA: TGTGCCAGCAGACAACAGGTAGGAGCTTTCTTT. It specifies CASRQQVGAFF.

The chain recombines TRBV18 with TRBJ2-1, with 8 bases identical to TRBD2. CDR3 length: 16 residues. In germline, CDR1 is KGHSH, CDR2 LQKENI. V dropped 0 bases and J dropped 7; count of bases not matched to a gene: 8. The CDR3 spells CASSPPGGRPGNEQFF. The CDR3 nucleotides are TGTGCCAGCTCACCACCCGGCGGGAGGCCGGGGAATGAGCAGTTCTTC.

The CDR3 coding sequence is TGCAGCGTTAACTTAGCGGGAGTTGGTAAAGAGACCCAGTACTTC. Encoded protein: CSVNLAGVGKETQYF. V gene TRBV29-1 combines with J gene TRBJ2-5, with 9 bases identical to TRBD2. The trim removed 5 bases at V and 3 bases at J, leaving 10 bases unmatched. CDR3 length: 15 amino acids. CDR1 is SQVTM, CDR2 ANQGSEA, per germline.

The V and J genes are TRBV27 and TRBJ1-1; a possible D gene is TRBD1 (6 bases). V lost 2 bases and J lost 7, with 11 bases in between. The CDR3 has 13 residues. Germline V gene data show CDR1 as MNHEY and CDR2 as SMNVEV (reference sequence). The CDR3 bases are TGTGCCAGCAGTTTAGGGGGCATGGGTGAAGCTTTCTTT. It specifies CASSLGGMGEAFF.

The chain links TRBV6-5 to TRBJ1-3, with D maybe TRBD1 (5 bases). The CDR3 is made up of 15 amino acids. CDR1 and CDR2 (germline): MNHEY, SVGAGI. V lost 5 bases and J 6 bases, leaving 17 bases between the germline ends. Here the CDR3 reads CASSNKRGRENTIYF. CDR3 bases: TGTGCCAGCAGTAACAAGCGGGGCCGGGAAAACACCATATATTTT.

This clone was seen once. The CDR3 DNA sequence: TGCGCCAGCAGCCAGGACGTAGCCCTGGTGGAGGGGACCCAGTACTTC. Protein product: CASSQDVALVEGTQYF. This chain links TRBV4-1 with TRBJ2-5; D may be TRBD2 (6 bases). Deletions cut 3 bases from V and 7 bases from J, with 21 bases between. The CDR3 covers 16 residues. CDR1 is MGHRA and CDR2 is YSYEKL in the germline V gene.

V usage is TRBV6-6 and J usage is TRBJ2-2, with D possibly TRBD2 on 7 matching bases. V lost 2 bases, J lost 4 bases, and 14 bases lay in between. Germline V gives CDR1 MNHNY, CDR2 SVGAGI (reference sequence). This CDR3 has 16 residues. CDR3 sequence (DNA): TGTGCCAGCAGTTACGGGGGCGGGAGCGGCACCGGGGAGCTGTTTTTT. Protein sequence: CASSYGGGSGTGELFF.

The J gene is TRBJ2-2, the V gene TRBV27, with a tentative D call TRBD2 (5 bases). Germline V gene lookup returns CDR1 MNHEY and CDR2 SMNVEV (reference sequence). The CDR3 is 14 residues long. The V end was cut by 4 bases, the J end by 8 bases, with 14 bases between. CDR3 in DNA: TGTGCCAGCAGTTCGTCTAGCTACCTGGGGGAGCTGTTTTTT. Translated: CASSSSSYLGELFF.

The chain is built from TRBV18 and TRBJ2-5; 14 bases line up with TRBD2. The J call could be wrong; TRBJ2-7 is a better fit for the DNA end. CDR1 KGHSH and CDR2 LQKENI come from the germline V gene. The CDR3 consists of 17 residues. The CDR3 loop is CASSPGLAGETSYEQYF. In nucleotides, the CDR3 is TGTGCCAGCTCACCGGGACTAGCGGGAGAGACCTCCTACGAGCAGTACTTC.